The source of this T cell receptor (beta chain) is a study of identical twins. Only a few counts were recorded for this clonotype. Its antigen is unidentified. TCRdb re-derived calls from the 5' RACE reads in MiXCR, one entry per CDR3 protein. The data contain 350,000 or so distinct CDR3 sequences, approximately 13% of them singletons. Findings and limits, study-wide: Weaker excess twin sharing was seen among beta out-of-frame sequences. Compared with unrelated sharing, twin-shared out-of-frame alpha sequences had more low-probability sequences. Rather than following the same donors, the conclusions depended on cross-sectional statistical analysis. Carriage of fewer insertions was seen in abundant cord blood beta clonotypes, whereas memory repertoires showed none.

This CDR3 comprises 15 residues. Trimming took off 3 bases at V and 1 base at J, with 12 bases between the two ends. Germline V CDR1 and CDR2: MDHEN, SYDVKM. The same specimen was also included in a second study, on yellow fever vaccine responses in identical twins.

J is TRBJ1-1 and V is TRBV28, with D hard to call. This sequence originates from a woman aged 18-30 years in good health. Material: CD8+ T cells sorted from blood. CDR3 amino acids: CASSFGREGNTEAFF. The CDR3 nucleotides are TGTGCCAGCAGTTTTGGAAGAGAGGGGAACACTGAAGCTTTCTTT.